This section outlines one T cell receptor (beta chain) sequence together with its context. Per the germline V gene, CDR1 is SNHLY and CDR2 is FYNNEI. The CDR3 contains 10 residues. Trimming removed 6 bases at V and 7 bases at J, with 6 bases between. Repertoires were generated with immunoSEQ multiplex PCR, while TCRdb's copy carries only in-frame clones and drops some. The table has 35,000 to 50,000 clones, around four fifths seen once. This entry is derived from a study of control samples from healthy donors and cancer patients. The V gene is TRBV2, the J gene TRBJ2-5, with D possibly being TRBD1 (5 bases). This TCR was recovered from a man in his fifties or sixties in good health. The sequenced material came from blood. The CDR3 spells CASRTGTQYF. The CDR3, as DNA: TGTGCCAGCAGAACAGGGACCCAGTACTTC.